One and the same sample provided the 15 T cell receptor beta chains below, sequenced in a study of blood T cell repertoires in COVID-19. Profiled with immunoSEQ multiplex PCR; TCRdb holds only in-frame clones, not every one. There are about 160,000 clones in the sample; more than 70% occur only once, and over 9.5% lies in the top ten. Material for sequencing was peripheral blood. The receptors derive from an elderly woman with active or convalescent COVID-19.

The rearrangement joins TRBV6-5 to TRBJ2-7; 7 bases agree with TRBD2. The CDR3 is 14 amino acids. The V gene's germline CDR1 is MNHEY and CDR2 SVGAGI. The trim removed 4 bases at V and 2 bases at J, leaving 5 bases unmatched. The CDR3 protein is CASSWAGATYEQYF. The CDR3 region has the DNA TGTGCCAGCAGTTGGGCGGGAGCTACCTACGAGCAGTACTTC.

The genes are TRBV6-1 and TRBJ2-7; possible D gene TRBD1, 6 bases. Trimming cost V 5 bases and J 4 bases, with 12 bases left between them. Germline V gene sequence: CDR1 MNHNS, CDR2 SASEGT. The CDR3 loop spans 13 amino acids. In DNA form, the CDR3 reads TGTGCCAGCAGTTTACTACAGGGATACGAGCAGTACTTC. Translated, it gives CASSLLQGYEQYF.

This sequence joins TRBV6-1 and TRBJ1-3; D gene uncertain. The length of the CDR3 is 12 residues. Germline V lookup: CDR1 MNHNS, CDR2 SASEGT. Trimming shortened V by 5 bases and J by 4 bases, and 6 bases separated the two germline ends. For the CDR3, the DNA is TGTGCCAGCAGTCCTCGGGGAAACACCATATATTTT. Residues: CASSPRGNTIYF.

This rearrangement joins TRBV18 to TRBJ2-1; D remains ambiguous. The CDR3 extends over 15 amino acids. Trimming left V 1 base short and J 8 bases short, with 15 bases between. CDR1 is KGHSH, CDR2 LQKENI, per germline. The CDR3 loop reads CASSPRAGVIDEQFF. In DNA, the CDR3 is TGTGCCAGCTCACCACGGGCAGGTGTGATAGATGAGCAGTTCTTC.

This chain uses TRBV29-1 with TRBJ2-6; 9 nucleotides agree with TRBD1. Germline V gene sequence: CDR1 SQVTM, CDR2 ANQGSEA. J was trimmed by 0 bases and V by 5 bases; bases with no gene match: 8. The CDR3 contains 17 residues. The CDR3 loop reads CSVLQGALVSGANVLTF. In DNA form, the CDR3 reads TGCAGCGTTCTACAGGGGGCTTTGGTCTCTGGGGCCAACGTCCTGACTTTC.

The gene calls are TRBV5-1 and TRBJ2-7; D is perhaps TRBD2 (6 bases). Germline V CDR1 and CDR2: SGHRS, YFSETQ. The CDR3 is 17 residues long. Trimming shortened V by 0 bases and J by 0 bases, and 16 bases separated the two germline ends. The chain's CDR3 is CASSLVGSGRSSYEQYF. The CDR3 nucleotides read TGCGCCAGCAGCTTGGTAGGCTCAGGGAGGAGCTCCTACGAGCAGTACTTC.

This CDR3 is CASSPRTSGVTYNEQFF. CDR3 sequence (DNA): TGTGCCAGCTCACCTAGGACTAGCGGGGTCACCTACAATGAGCAGTTCTTC. The chain is built from TRBV18 and TRBJ2-1; 12 bases map to TRBD2. With 3 bases clipped from V and 2 bases from J, the junction kept 5 bases outside the gene matches. Germline CDR1 KGHSH, CDR2 LQKENI. This CDR3 has 17 amino acids.

J is TRBJ2-5 and V is TRBV5-1; TRBD1 aligns across 7 bases. The V and J ends lost 4 bases and 0 bases, in that order; junction bases with no gene match: 6. Germline assignment: CDR1 SGHRS and CDR2 YFSETQ. The CDR3 contains 15 residues. The CDR3 sequence: CASSPRDRNQETQYF. CDR3 sequence (DNA): TGCGCCAGCAGCCCCCGGGACAGAAACCAAGAGACCCAGTACTTC.

The V and J genes are TRBV29-1 and TRBJ1-1; 12 nucleotides agree with TRBD1. The V segment lost 6 bases and the J segment 4 bases; nucleotides outside the gene matches: 6. The CDR3 loop spans 14 amino acids. Germline CDR1 reads SQVTM; CDR2 reads ANQGSEA. CDR3 in amino acids: CSVGQGAVSTEAFF. DNA for the CDR3: TGCAGCGTGGGACAGGGGGCCGTTAGCACTGAAGCTTTCTTT.

This clone is medium-sized (0.01 to 0.1%) in the sample. The chain is built from TRBV7-2 and TRBJ1-1; D remains ambiguous. CDR1 is SGHTA, CDR2 FQGNSA, per germline. V shed 4 bases and J shed 4 bases, with 13 bases lying between them. The CDR3 sequence is 14 residues long. Here the CDR3 reads CASSSSKLSTEAFF. Here the CDR3 DNA reads TGTGCCAGCAGCTCATCAAAACTGAGCACTGAAGCTTTCTTT.

This clone showed up just once. As DNA, the CDR3 is TGTGCCAGCCGGGGGTTTGGAGAAAAACTGTTTTTT. Its translation is CASRGFGEKLFF. V gene TRBV12-3 or TRBV12-4 combines with J gene TRBJ1-4, with a tentative D call TRBD1 (5 bases). The CDR3 length is 12 residues. V was trimmed by 8 bases and J by 8 bases, leaving 12 bases between them.

The chain combines TRBV3-1 (or the pseudogene TRBV3-2) with TRBJ2-7; 13 nucleotides line up with TRBD2. The CDR3 covers 16 residues. The V gene's germline CDR1 is LGHDT and CDR2 YNNKEL (reference sequence). After removal of 1 base from V and 4 bases from J, the junction contained 4 bases not matched to a gene. The CDR3 here is CASSQAGTSGKYEQYF. The CDR3 coding sequence is TGTGCCAGCAGCCAAGCGGGGACTAGCGGGAAGTACGAGCAGTACTTC.

This chain's CDR3 is CASSPADSYEQYF. Written as DNA, the CDR3 is TGCGCCAGCAGCCCGGCGGACAGCTACGAGCAGTACTTC. J is TRBJ2-7 and V is TRBV5-1; D might be TRBD1 (6 bases). CDR3 size: 13 residues. CDR1 is SGHRS, CDR2 YFSETQ, per germline. The germline V and J ends were trimmed by 4 bases and 3 bases, with 11 bases remaining between them.

The chain employs TRBV19 and TRBJ1-2; 10 bases are shared with TRBD1. The V and J ends lost 5 bases and 4 bases, in that order; junction bases with no gene match: 4. CDR1 is LNHDA, CDR2 SQIVND, per germline (reference sequence). The CDR3 has 14 residues. The DNA of the CDR3 is TGTGCCAGTAGTGTCGGGACAGGGGTCTATGGCTACACCTTC. Translation gives CASSVGTGVYGYTF.

This chain uses TRBV9 with TRBJ2-2; a weak D match, TRBD1 (6 bases). Germline lookup yields CDR1 SGDLS and CDR2 YYNGEE. This CDR3 spans 14 amino acids. The V end was cut by 6 bases, the J end by 7 bases, with 16 bases between. Here the CDR3 DNA reads TGTGCCAGCAATAGGGGGAGTATCGGCGGGGAGCTGTTTTTT. The encoded protein is CASNRGSIGGELFF. Variable domain in full (rest from reference TRBV9 and TRBJ2-2): DSGVTQTPKHLITATGQRVTLRCSPRSGDLSVYWYQQSLDQGLQFLIQYYNGEERAKGNILERFSAQQFPDLHSELNLSSLELGDSALYFCASNRGSIGGELFFGEGSRLTVL.